These 18 T cell receptor beta chains originate from one sample sequenced in a study of T cell responses to AZD1222 COVID-19 vaccine (TCRdb year 2021). Receptor amplification or capture employed the immunoSEQ multiplex PCR assay. In TCRdb, the immuneACCESS table is reduced to in-frame sequences with V and J assigned. These tables do not hold every clone; where another copy was compared, an unresolved V gene accounts for under half, and the others remain unexplained. This sample lists 80,000 or so clones; over 80% were detected once. The top ten constitute 3.5% to 5.5% of the sample. The sample's time point, from its label and the paper: baseline before first vaccination. The sample's treatment or condition label, in plain terms: meningococcal conjugate vaccine given as trial control. The source was peripheral blood, collected on day 0 of MenACWY control vaccination. The receptors were sampled from an adult in good health.

V gene TRBV7-8 combines with J gene TRBJ2-3; D might be TRBD1 or TRBD2, each matching 5 bases. CDR1 and CDR2 from the germline V gene are SGHVS and FQNEAQ. The CDR3 contains 14 residues. V was shortened by 8 bases and J by 3 bases, with 15 bases between the two germline ends. The CDR3: CASLGDRSTDTQYF. DNA of the CDR3: TGTGCCAGCCTCGGGGACCGATCAACAGATACGCAGTATTTT.

This chain connects TRBV7-2 to TRBJ2-7; the D is unclear. There are 13 residues in the CDR3. Germline loops: CDR1 SGHTA, CDR2 FQGNSA. The V end lost 5 bases, the J end lost 6 bases, and 14 bases lay between the germline ends. CDR3 sequence: CASSPDIVSEQYF. In nucleotides, the CDR3 is TGTGCCAGCAGCCCAGATATTGTGAGCGAGCAGTACTTC.

The chain links TRBV19 to TRBJ1-2; 10 bases line up with TRBD1. The ends lost 5 bases at V and 5 bases at J; junction bases unmatched: 8. The germline CDR1 and CDR2 sequences are LNHDA and SQIVND (reference sequence). The CDR3 has 15 residues. The CDR3 here is CASSPPGTGDYGYTF. The CDR3 nucleotides read TGTGCCAGTAGTCCCCCCGGGACAGGGGATTATGGCTACACCTTC.

The chain is built from TRBV6-2 or TRBV6-3 and TRBJ2-1; 7 bases map to TRBD1. Germline-derived CDR1 and CDR2 are MNHEY and SVGEGT. With 6 bases clipped from V and 4 bases from J, the junction kept 9 bases outside the gene matches. The CDR3 length is 15 residues. The CDR3 sequence is CASSSVGTDYNEQFF. The CDR3 DNA reads as TGTGCCAGCAGCTCGGTCGGGACAGATTACAATGAGCAGTTCTTC.

This clone was detected once. The rearrangement joins TRBV2 to TRBJ2-7, with D possibly TRBD2 on 5 matching bases. The CDR3 length is 12 residues. In germline, CDR1 is SNHLY, CDR2 FYNNEI. The ends were cut back, 6 bases at V and 1 base at J, with 7 bases in the middle. In DNA form, the CDR3 reads TGTGCCAGCAGGGGAGCATCCTACGAGCAGTACTTC. Translation gives CASRGASYEQYF.

The J gene is TRBJ1-2, the V gene TRBV2, with D maybe TRBD1 (5 bases). Trimming took 4 bases from V and 8 from J, leaving 17 bases between them. The CDR3 is 14 residues long. Germline lookup yields CDR1 SNHLY and CDR2 FYNNEI. The CDR3 sequence: CASSAQAGSRGYTF. The CDR3, as DNA: TGTGCCAGCAGTGCCCAGGCAGGGTCAAGGGGCTACACCTTC.

This clone has more than one count but fewer than ten. The rearrangement links TRBV19 to TRBJ1-6; the D is unclear. V gave up 5 bases and J gave up 3 bases, with 8 bases separating them. This CDR3 region has 14 residues. The germline V gene encodes CDR1 LNHDA and CDR2 SQIVND (reference sequence). The CDR3 region is CASSPKVYNSPLHF. DNA for the CDR3: TGTGCCAGTAGTCCCAAGGTCTATAATTCACCCCTCCACTTT.

This chain's CDR3 is CASSFSGKGTDTQYF. Written as DNA, the CDR3 is TGTGCCAGCAGCTTTAGCGGGAAGGGCACAGATACGCAGTATTTT. The rearrangement uses TRBV11-2 and TRBJ2-3; TRBD2 aligns across 8 bases. CDR1 SGHAT and CDR2 FQNNGV come from the germline V gene. Unmatched junction bases numbered 3, after V lost 3 bases and J lost 1 base. This CDR3 comprises 15 residues.

This clone came up once. The chain has TRBV6-4 and TRBJ1-1, with D tentatively TRBD1 (6 bases). The V gene's germline CDR1 is MRHNA and CDR2 SNTAGT. The CDR3 has 13 residues. The V gene lost 3 bases and the J gene lost 10 bases, with 15 bases spanning the gap. CDR3 in amino acids: CASSETGSLRAFF. CDR3 nucleotide sequence: TGTGCCAGCAGTGAGACAGGCTCCCTCCGAGCTTTCTTT.

This clone occurred once. V usage is TRBV11-2 and J usage is TRBJ1-6; the D gene is possibly TRBD1 (5 bases). V lost 1 base, J lost 10 bases, and 11 bases lay in between. The CDR3 runs 14 residues. Germline CDR1 reads SGHAT; CDR2 reads FQNNGV. The CDR3 DNA is TGTGCCAGCAGCTTAGCAGGGAGGGACTCACCCCTCCACTTT. Translation: CASSLAGRDSPLHF.

This sequence joins TRBV11-2 and TRBJ2-7; 7 nucleotides agree with TRBD2. Losses at the gene ends were 5 bases for V and 2 bases for J; bases not matched to a gene: 12. Germline V lookup: CDR1 SGHAT, CDR2 FQNNGV. CDR3 size: 16 residues. CDR3 sequence: CASSDPGAGLTYEQYF. CDR3 DNA: TGTGCCAGCAGCGACCCCGGAGCGGGACTTACCTACGAGCAGTACTTC.

This sequence joins TRBV7-2 and TRBJ1-1; no definite D call. The CDR3 has 13 amino acids. Trimming took off 6 bases at V and 3 bases at J, with 11 bases between the two ends. CDR1 and CDR2 (germline): SGHTA, FQGNSA. CDR3 loop: CASSPRRYTEAFF. CDR3 nucleotides: TGTGCCAGCAGTCCCCGTCGATACACTGAAGCTTTCTTT.

The V call is TRBV3-1 (or the pseudogene TRBV3-2), the J call TRBJ1-4, with a possible D match to TRBD1 (6 bases). Between the trimmed V and J ends, which lost 3 bases and 7 bases, there was a span of 12 bases. Per germline, CDR1 LGHDT and CDR2 YNNKEL (reference sequence). The CDR3 covers 14 residues. The CDR3: CASSHTGMGEKLFF. In DNA, the CDR3 is TGTGCCAGCAGCCACACAGGGATGGGTGAAAAACTGTTTTTT.

This chain links TRBV3-1 (or the pseudogene TRBV3-2) with TRBJ2-4, with D perhaps TRBD1 or TRBD2 (5 bases each). The CDR3 covers 16 residues. V was pared by 1 base and J by 8 bases, with 18 bases between. Germline CDR1 is LGHDT and CDR2 is YNNKEL (reference sequence). The CDR3 here is CASSQVPVGERDIQYF. The DNA of the CDR3 is TGTGCCAGCAGCCAAGTCCCCGTGGGGGAGAGGGACATTCAGTACTTC.

The chain couples TRBV11-2 to TRBJ2-7, with D maybe TRBD2 (5 bases). Trimming shortened V by 4 bases and J by 7 bases, and 14 bases separated the two germline ends. Germline V lookup: CDR1 SGHAT, CDR2 FQNNGV. The CDR3 is made up of 13 amino acids. The CDR3 loop reads CASSSPSSGEQYF. CDR3 in DNA: TGTGCCAGCAGCTCACCTTCGTCGGGAGAGCAGTACTTC.

Only one count was recorded for this clone. The CDR3 is CASSEGGLQETQYF. In nucleotides, the CDR3 is TGCGCCAGCAGTGAGGGGGGGCTCCAAGAGACCCAGTACTTC. This rearrangement joins TRBV10-2 to TRBJ2-5; either TRBD1 or TRBD2 may fit D (6 bases each). The CDR3 runs to 14 residues. Germline lookup yields CDR1 WSHSY and CDR2 SAAADI. V was cut by 2 bases and J by 1 base, with 8 bases left in between.

The chain has TRBV2 and TRBJ2-7, with 11 bases that match TRBD1. CDR1 is SNHLY, CDR2 FYNNEI, per germline. The ends lost 5 bases at V and 7 bases at J; junction bases unmatched: 7. This CDR3 comprises 14 residues. CDR3 amino acids: CASSPGQGAKEQYF. CDR3 sequence (DNA): TGTGCCAGCAGTCCCGGACAGGGGGCAAAAGAGCAGTACTTC.

The CDR3 sequence: CASSLEGGNKDTQYF. DNA of the CDR3: TGTGCCAGCAGCTTAGAGGGCGGAAATAAAGATACGCAGTATTTT. The chain has TRBV7-2 and TRBJ2-3; no reliable D call. V was shortened by 1 base and J by 5 bases, with 13 bases between the two germline ends. The CDR3 totals 15 residues. Germline V gives CDR1 SGHTA, CDR2 FQGNSA. Combining the CDR3 with reference TRBV7-2 and TRBJ2-3 gives the whole variable domain GAGVSQSPSNKVTEKGKDVELRCDPISGHTALYWYRQSLGQGLEFLIYFQGNSAPDKSGLPSDRFSAERTGGSVSTLTIQRTQQEDSAVYLCASSLEGGNKDTQYFGPGTRLTVL.